These 20 T cell receptor beta chains originate from one sample sequenced in a study of T cell responses to AZD1222 COVID-19 vaccine (dated by TCRdb to 2020 to 2022). Per the publication, the time point label means: baseline before first vaccination. Receptor libraries were prepared by the immunoSEQ multiplex PCR assay. Sourced from immuneACCESS, this table was stored by TCRdb with only in-frame sequences that have V and J called. A share of the clones is absent; for the studies checked, an unresolved V gene accounts for under half, and the remainder has no known explanation. The sample yields roughly 160,000 clones; approximately 92% were counted once. 6.9% of the sample belongs to the ten largest clones. The source material was peripheral blood, sampled on day 0 of AZD1222 vaccination. All receptors come from an adult in good health.

The gene calls are TRBV28 and TRBJ2-1; no firm D call. V was cut by 2 bases and J by 4 bases, with 12 bases left in between. The CDR3 runs 15 residues. Germline CDR1 reads MDHEN; CDR2 reads SYDVKM. CDR3 amino acids: CASSLGVIGYNEQFF. CDR3 nucleotides: TGTGCCAGCAGTTTAGGGGTGATAGGGTACAATGAGCAGTTCTTC. Complete variable domain (other parts from reference TRBV28 and TRBJ2-1): DVKVTQSSRYLVKRTGEKVFLECVQDMDHENMFWYRQDPGLGLRLIYFSYDVKMKEKGDIPEGYSVSREKKERFSLILESASTNQTSMYLCASSLGVIGYNEQFFGPGTRLTVL.

This clone was observed a single time. The V and J genes are TRBV6-2 or TRBV6-3 and TRBJ2-7, with unresolved D. Trimming took off 3 bases at V and 5 bases at J, with 11 bases between the two ends. Germline assignment: CDR1 MNHEY and CDR2 SVGEGT. The CDR3 consists of 13 residues. In DNA, the CDR3 is TGTGCCAGCAGTTATCCGGTTCCCCACGAGCAGTACTTC. Residues: CASSYPVPHEQYF.

Points on this clone: The same CDR3 arises from other DNA sequences in this sample as well. The chain couples TRBV3-1 (or the pseudogene TRBV3-2) to TRBJ2-3; 8 bases line up with TRBD2. Germline lookup yields CDR1 LGHDT and CDR2 YNNKEL (reference sequence). CDR3 length: 17 residues. The ends lost 3 bases at V and 1 base at J; junction bases unmatched: 9. DNA of the CDR3: TGTGCCAGCAGCCAGGGGATGAGCGGGGGCCGCACAGATACGCAGTATTTT. Protein product: CASSQGMSGGRTDTQYF.

V and J are TRBV5-3 and TRBJ2-7; TRBD1 matches at 8 bases. TRBV5-3 is designated an ORF whose function remains uncertain. Germline trimming cut 4 bases from V and 2 bases from J; bases unmatched to any gene: 8. This CDR3 region has 15 residues. This CDR3 is CARSIGQGYPYEQYF. As DNA, the CDR3 is TGTGCCAGAAGCATAGGACAGGGCTACCCCTACGAGCAGTACTTC.

V is TRBV11-1 and J is TRBJ2-1, with a weak D call TRBD1 (5 bases). There are 15 residues in the CDR3. The V gene's germline CDR1 is SGHAT and CDR2 FQDESV (reference sequence). V lost 5 bases and J 0 bases, leaving 11 bases between the germline ends. The CDR3 reads CASSQGYGSYNEQFF. CDR3 nucleotide sequence: TGTGCCAGCAGCCAGGGATACGGCTCCTACAATGAGCAGTTCTTC.

The chain recombines TRBV21-1 with TRBJ2-1; the table assigns TRBD2, which was not confirmed against the DNA. TRBV21-1 is a pseudogene. The CDR3 extends over 12 amino acids. CDR3 sequence (DNA): TGTGCCAGCAGCAATCCCTCCGGTGCGCAGTTCTTC. Protein product: CASSNPSGAQFF.

The chain combines TRBV11-3 with TRBJ2-1; 10 positions match TRBD1. Germline-derived CDR1 and CDR2 are SGHNT and YENEEA. V was clipped by 5 bases and J by 4 bases; unmatched bases: 8. The CDR3 has 16 amino acids. The chain's CDR3 is CASSPGGTGVYNEQFF. The CDR3 bases are TGTGCCAGCAGCCCGGGAGGGACAGGGGTATACAATGAGCAGTTCTTC. The full variable domain, completed using reference TRBV11-3 and TRBJ2-1, is EAGVVQSPRYKIIEKKQPVAFWCNPISGHNTLYWYLQNLGQGPELLIRYENEEAVDDSQLPKDRFSAERLKGVDSTLKIQPAELGDSAVYLCASSPGGTGVYNEQFFGPGTRLTVL.

The J gene is TRBJ1-5, the V gene TRBV28; tentative D call: TRBD1 (5 bases). The V end lost 6 bases, the J end lost 1 base, and 10 bases lay between the germline ends. CDR1 is MDHEN, CDR2 SYDVKM, per germline. This CDR3 has 14 amino acids. The CDR3 DNA is TGTGCCAGCAGCTGGGGCCAAAGCAATCAGCCCCAGCATTTT. It translates to CASSWGQSNQPQHF.

The rearrangement links TRBV13 to TRBJ1-1; unclear D gene. V was trimmed by 1 base and J by 1 base, leaving 4 bases between them. The germline gives CDR1 PRHDT, CDR2 FYEKMQ (reference sequence). The CDR3 runs 13 residues. CDR3 nucleotide sequence: TGTGCCAGCAGCTTAGAACGGAACACTGAAGCTTTCTTT. Residues: CASSLERNTEAFF.

The chain couples TRBV6-5 to TRBJ1-1; 7 bases are shared with TRBD1. Germline V CDR1 and CDR2: MNHEY, SVGAGI. The CDR3 runs to 14 residues. V was clipped by 6 bases and J by 4 bases; unmatched bases: 8. This CDR3 reads CASRKDRVRTEAFF. The CDR3 coding sequence is TGTGCCAGCAGGAAAGACAGGGTCCGCACTGAAGCTTTCTTT.

The gene calls are TRBV7-9 and TRBJ2-3; 11 nucleotides agree with TRBD2. The V gene's germline CDR1 is SEHNR and CDR2 FQNEAQ (reference sequence). V trimming: 5 bases; J trimming: 1 base; junction bases outside the gene matches: 8. The CDR3 is 17 amino acids. The DNA of the CDR3 is TGTGCCAGCAGCCAAAAACTAGCGGGGGCCGGCACAGATACGCAGTATTTT. It specifies CASSQKLAGAGTDTQYF.

The genes are TRBV9 and TRBJ1-3, with D hard to call. The germline V gene has CDR1 SGDLS and CDR2 YYNGEE. V was clipped by 4 bases and J by 0 bases, with 8 bases between them. The CDR3 runs to 14 residues. The CDR3 region has the DNA TGTGCCAGCAGCTCCGCTGGCTCTGGAAACACCATATATTTT. Protein: CASSSAGSGNTIYF.

V usage is TRBV7-2 and J usage is TRBJ2-7, with 9 bases lining up with TRBD1. Germline V gives CDR1 SGHTA, CDR2 FQGNSA. The CDR3 length is 15 residues. V lost 2 bases, J lost 3 bases, and 5 bases stayed unmatched. The CDR3 DNA is TGTGCCAGCAGCTTACGACAGGGGGAATACTACGAGCAGTACTTC. The encoded protein is CASSLRQGEYYEQYF.

V gene TRBV29-1 combines with J gene TRBJ2-7, with 8 nucleotides matching TRBD1. The CDR3 totals 15 residues. Germline-derived CDR1 and CDR2 are SQVTM and ANQGSEA. The V gene end was trimmed by 8 bases and the J gene end by 6 bases; junction bases not matched to a gene: 18. In DNA, the CDR3 is TGCAGCACCACACGCGGACAGGGAGCCCCTCTCGAGCAGTACTTC. It yields the protein CSTTRGQGAPLEQYF.

The chain links TRBV6-4 to TRBJ2-7, with D possibly matching TRBD2 (7 bases). V gave up 8 bases and J gave up 1 base, with 18 bases separating them. CDR3 length: 15 amino acids. Germline loops: CDR1 MRHNA, CDR2 SNTAGT. The CDR3 region is CASCRRGRRSYEQYF. In DNA form, the CDR3 reads TGTGCCAGCTGTCGGCGGGGGCGACGATCCTACGAGCAGTACTTC.

The rearrangement links TRBV5-1 to TRBJ2-1, with a weak D call TRBD1 (6 bases). Germline CDR1 is SGHRS and CDR2 is YFSETQ. Between the trimmed V and J ends, which lost 5 bases and 5 bases, there was a span of 11 bases. CDR3 length: 13 residues. CDR3 in amino acids: CASSWTANNEQFF. The CDR3 region has the DNA TGCGCCAGCAGTTGGACAGCCAACAATGAGCAGTTCTTC.

The chain uses TRBV19 and TRBJ2-1; tentative D call: TRBD2 (5 bases). With 3 bases removed from V and 6 bases from J, the gap between germline ends came to 9 bases. The CDR3 is made up of 13 amino acids. Per the germline V gene, CDR1 is LNHDA and CDR2 is SQIVND (reference sequence). The CDR3 region is CASSILAGNEQFF. In DNA form, the CDR3 reads TGTGCCAGTAGTATTTTGGCGGGCAATGAGCAGTTCTTC.

The chain is built from TRBV6-5 and TRBJ1-2; perhaps TRBD1 as D (5 bases). Trimming left V 4 bases short and J 4 bases short, with 16 bases between. The germline gives CDR1 MNHEY, CDR2 SVGAGI. The CDR3 length is 15 residues. As DNA, the CDR3 is TGTGCCAGCAGTTCTGTAGGGGAAAGCTTCTATGGCTACACCTTC. This encodes CASSSVGESFYGYTF.

This clone was found once. The chain combines TRBV11-3 with TRBJ2-3; D might be TRBD1 or TRBD2, each matching 7 bases. This CDR3 comprises 15 residues. Trimming cost V 8 bases and J 0 bases, with 15 bases left between them. Germline CDR1 reads SGHNT; CDR2 reads YENEEA. CDR3 nucleotides: TGTGCCAGCTCGCAGGGGGGGCTCAGCACAGATACGCAGTATTTT. Translation: CASSQGGLSTDTQYF.

The chain combines TRBV5-6 with TRBJ1-1; weak D call: TRBD1 (6 bases). The germline CDR1 and CDR2 sequences are SGHDT and YYEEEE. The CDR3 runs to 15 residues. V lost 4 bases to trimming and J lost 0 bases, with 13 bases between them. The DNA for the CDR3 is TGTGCCAGCAGCAAATACAGGGAAATGAACACTGAAGCTTTCTTT. Its translation: CASSKYREMNTEAFF.